These 3 T cell receptor beta chains originate from one sample sequenced in a study of cytomegalovirus exposure and HLA in healthy donors. Method: immunoSEQ multiplex PCR; TCRdb's copy keeps in-frame clones and lacks some. The repertoire holds 150,000 to 180,000 clones, around nine tenths seen once, with around 20% in the top ten. The sequenced material came from PBMCs. The receptor source for this set is a man between 18 and 29 years old in good health and CMV-seropositive.

This chain uses TRBV6-1 with TRBJ2-1; TRBD2 agrees at 8 bases. Germline V gene lookup returns CDR1 MNHNS and CDR2 SASEGT. The CDR3 is 13 amino acids. The V gene end was trimmed by 6 bases and the J gene end by 4 bases; junction bases not matched to a gene: 2. CDR3 amino acids: CASSGGAYNEQFF. The CDR3, as DNA: TGTGCCAGCAGCGGGGGGGCATACAATGAGCAGTTCTTC.

This clone came up a few times. One junction end does not reproduce the germline sequence, and a read error may be involved. CDR3 region: CAISGTGMASPLHF. CDR3 in DNA: TGTGCCATCAGCGGGACAGGGATGGCTTCACCCCTCCACTTT. The chain uses TRBV7-9 and TRBJ1-6; 9 bases are shared with TRBD1. Germline V gene sequence: CDR1 SEHNR, CDR2 FQNEAQ (reference sequence). This CDR3 contains 14 residues.

The chain joins TRBV5-1 to TRBJ2-1; 11 bases fit TRBD2. Germline values: CDR1 SGHRS, CDR2 YFSETQ. This CDR3 has 16 residues. V lost 2 bases to trimming and J lost 4 bases; unmatched junction nucleotides: 5. The CDR3 DNA follows: TGCGCCAGCAGCTTTCAGGGGACTAGCGGATACAATGAGCAGTTCTTC. Its protein is CASSFQGTSGYNEQFF.